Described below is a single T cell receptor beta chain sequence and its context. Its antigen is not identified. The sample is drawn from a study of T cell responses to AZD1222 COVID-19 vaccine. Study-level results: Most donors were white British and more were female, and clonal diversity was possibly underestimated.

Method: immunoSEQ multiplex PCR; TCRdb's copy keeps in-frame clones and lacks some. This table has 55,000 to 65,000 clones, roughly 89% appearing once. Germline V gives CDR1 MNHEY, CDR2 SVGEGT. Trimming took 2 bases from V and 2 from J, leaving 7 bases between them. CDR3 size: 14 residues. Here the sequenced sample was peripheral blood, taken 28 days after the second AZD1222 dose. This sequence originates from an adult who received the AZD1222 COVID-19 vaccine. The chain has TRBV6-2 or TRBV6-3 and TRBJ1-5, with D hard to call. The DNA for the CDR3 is TGTGCCAGCAGTTACGTGGTTCGCAATCAGCCCCAGCATTTT. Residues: CASSYVVRNQPQHF.